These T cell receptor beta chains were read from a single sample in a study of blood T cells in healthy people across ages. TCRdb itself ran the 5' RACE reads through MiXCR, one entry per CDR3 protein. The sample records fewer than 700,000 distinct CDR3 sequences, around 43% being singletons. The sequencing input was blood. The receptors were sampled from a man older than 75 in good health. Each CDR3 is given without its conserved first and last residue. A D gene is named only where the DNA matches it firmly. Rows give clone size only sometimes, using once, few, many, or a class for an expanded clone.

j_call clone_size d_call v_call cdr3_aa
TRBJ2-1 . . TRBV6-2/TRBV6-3 ASSPPGAEQF
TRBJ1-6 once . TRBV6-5 ASSYSSEENSPLH
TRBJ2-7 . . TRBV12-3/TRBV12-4 ASSFSGFEQY
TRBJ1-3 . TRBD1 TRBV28 ASSLPGTGGNTIY
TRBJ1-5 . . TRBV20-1 SASGPPDQPQH
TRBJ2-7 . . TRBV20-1 STQQGAYEQY
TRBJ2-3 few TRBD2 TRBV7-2 ASSLALAGARTDTQY
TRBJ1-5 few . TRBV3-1 ASSQGAGYQPQH
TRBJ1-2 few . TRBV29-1 SSVGVYGYT
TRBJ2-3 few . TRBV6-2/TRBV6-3 ASSYFGRGDTQY
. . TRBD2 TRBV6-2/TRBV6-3 ASSRGTRSSYNEQY
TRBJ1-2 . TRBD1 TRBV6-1 ASSEQGAGGYT
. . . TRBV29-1 SVEGPGRETQY
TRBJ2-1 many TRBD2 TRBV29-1 SVRTSGSSEQF
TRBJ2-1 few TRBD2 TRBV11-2 ASSKRTGPPTSGASPSYNEQF
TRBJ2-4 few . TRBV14 ASSQDRVGHIQY
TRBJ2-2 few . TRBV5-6 ASSLERRVDTGELF
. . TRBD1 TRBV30 AWSADRVVGETQY
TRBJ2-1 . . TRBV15 ATSRDSPGQF
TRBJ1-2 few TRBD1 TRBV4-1 ASGTGLRGGGYT
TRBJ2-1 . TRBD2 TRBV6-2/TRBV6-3 ASRVTSGRVGEQF
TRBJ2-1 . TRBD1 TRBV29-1 SVGTGAIYNEQF
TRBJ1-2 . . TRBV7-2 ASSSGNRRSYGYT
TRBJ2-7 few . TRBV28 ARSLERSYEQY
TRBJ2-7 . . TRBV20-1 SQKNSYEQY
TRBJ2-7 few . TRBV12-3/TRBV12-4 ASSPSFLDEQY
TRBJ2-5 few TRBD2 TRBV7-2 ASSGGLGKETQY
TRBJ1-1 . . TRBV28 ASRRRRDTEAF
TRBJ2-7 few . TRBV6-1 ASSVRDTYEQY
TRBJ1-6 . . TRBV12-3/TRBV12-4 ASSSAQGRNSPLH
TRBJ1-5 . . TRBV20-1 SAREGSNQPQH
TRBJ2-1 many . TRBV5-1 ASSTGLVYNEQF
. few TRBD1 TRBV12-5 ASGRDRSYNEQY
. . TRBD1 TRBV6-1 ASSRDRERGDEQY
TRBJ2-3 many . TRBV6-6 ASSSFGGATDTQY
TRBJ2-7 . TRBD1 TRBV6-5 ASSGDRGNYEQY
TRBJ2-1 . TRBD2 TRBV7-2 ASSRLANSYNEQF
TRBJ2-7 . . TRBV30 AWSGRGSEQY
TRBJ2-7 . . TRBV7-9 ASSLVPGISYEQY
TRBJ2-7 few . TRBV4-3 ASSRKKGPYEQY
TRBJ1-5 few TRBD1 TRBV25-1 ASSDAGGVGQPQH
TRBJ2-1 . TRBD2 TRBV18 ASSPPTSGRHNNEQF
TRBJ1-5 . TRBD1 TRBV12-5 ASGLYSGTGENQPQH
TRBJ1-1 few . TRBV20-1 SAHGLIRGNTEAF
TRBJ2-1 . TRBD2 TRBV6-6 ASRGEGTGNEQF
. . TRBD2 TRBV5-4 ASSLDSTSGYNEQY
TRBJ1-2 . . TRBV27 ASSVGRTAHGYT
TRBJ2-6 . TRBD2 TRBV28 ASEGRRGSGRSGANVLT
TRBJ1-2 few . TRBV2 ASSDLGNYT
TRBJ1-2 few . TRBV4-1 ASSLDLRVGAYGYT
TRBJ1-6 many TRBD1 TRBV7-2 ASSLVGGQDSPLH
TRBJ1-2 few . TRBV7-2 ASSSTGGYT
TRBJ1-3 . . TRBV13 ASSLDRAPGNTIY
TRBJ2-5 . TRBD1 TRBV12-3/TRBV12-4 ASSHRGIETQY
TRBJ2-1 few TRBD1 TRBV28 ASSKGTGSSSYNEQF
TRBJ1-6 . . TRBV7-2 ASSLQEGNSPLH
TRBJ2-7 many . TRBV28 ASNLGGASSYEQY
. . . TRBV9 ASSPLGGRVYEETQY